The following is a T cell receptor (beta chain) sequence with its context. Its cognate antigen is unknown. This record belongs to a study of CD8 T cells in ankylosing spondylitis. Study conclusions and caveats: Several highly homologous variants made up a TCR beta motif, and this motif appeared characteristic of ankylosing spondylitis blood. Disease-linked clones reportedly concentrated significantly in matched ankylosing spondylitis synovial fluid.

It was by quantitative 5'-RACE with molecular barcodes that TCR beta libraries were made. Each CDR3 protein gets one entry after TCRdb re-called the 5' RACE reads with MiXCR. This sample has over 600,000 distinct CDR3 sequences, with roughly 19% found just once. The CDR3 is 18 residues long. Trimming cost V 2 bases and J 7 bases; bases outside gene matches: 15. From germline, CDR1 is ENHRY and CDR2 SYGVKD. This sequence joins TRBV10-3 and TRBJ2-2; 8 bases line up with TRBD1. Sequencing used blood, either unsorted or a sorted T cell fraction (not recorded which). The clonotype originates from a male donor with ankylosing spondylitis. The CDR3 loop reads CAISEAPGQGLHDGELFF. In DNA form, the CDR3 reads TGTGCCATCAGTGAGGCCCCCGGACAGGGCTTGCATGACGGGGAGCTGTTTTTT.